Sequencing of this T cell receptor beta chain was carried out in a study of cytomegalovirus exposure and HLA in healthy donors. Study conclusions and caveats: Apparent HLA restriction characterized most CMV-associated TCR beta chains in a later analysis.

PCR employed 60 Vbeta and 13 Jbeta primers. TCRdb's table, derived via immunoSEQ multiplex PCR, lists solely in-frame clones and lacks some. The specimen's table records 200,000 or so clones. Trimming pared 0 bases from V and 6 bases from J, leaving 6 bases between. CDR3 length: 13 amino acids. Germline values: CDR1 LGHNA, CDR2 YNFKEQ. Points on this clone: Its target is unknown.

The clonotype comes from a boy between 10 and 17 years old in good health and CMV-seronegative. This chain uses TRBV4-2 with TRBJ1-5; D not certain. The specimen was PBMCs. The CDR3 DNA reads TGTGCCAGCAGCCAAGACGGCGGTCAGCCCCAGCATTTT. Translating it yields CASSQDGGQPQHF.